Below are 18 T cell receptor beta chains sequenced from a single sample in a study of T-cell reconstitution after alpha-beta-depleted transplantation in children. Preparation of the TCRbeta library used unique molecular identifiers. TCRdb called the PCR reads again in MiXCR, with one record for every CDR3 protein. The sample has hundreds of thousands of distinct CDR3 sequences; roughly 13% are singletons. Sequencing was performed on PBMCs, taken before TCRalphabeta/CD19-depleted stem cell transplant. The receptors here all came from a girl aged 2 to 10 with congenital amegakaryocytic thrombocytopenia, due to receive a stem cell transplant.

The V and J genes are TRBV24-1 and TRBJ2-2; D may be TRBD2 (7 bases). Trimming left V 0 bases short and J 4 bases short, with 17 bases between. The CDR3 runs 18 residues. Germline V gene lookup returns CDR1 KGHDR and CDR2 SFDVKD. The chain's CDR3 is CATSDLHPGASGTGELFF. The CDR3 DNA sequence: TGTGCCACCAGTGATTTGCACCCGGGGGCTAGCGGCACCGGGGAGCTGTTTTTT.

This clonotype has ten or more counts. The chain links TRBV27 to TRBJ2-1, with TRBD2 matching over 8 bases. This CDR3 has 17 residues. Germline trimming cut 4 bases from V and 2 bases from J; bases unmatched to any gene: 10. Germline values: CDR1 MNHEY, CDR2 SMNVEV (reference sequence). The CDR3 bases are TGTGCCAGCAGTTCCAAAAAGCGGGAGAGAACCTACAATGAGCAGTTCTTC. As protein: CASSSKKRERTYNEQFF.

This sequence joins TRBV20-1 and TRBJ2-1; 7 positions match TRBD2. The germline V gene has CDR1 DFQATT and CDR2 SNEGSKA (reference sequence). CDR3 length: 15 amino acids. With 5 bases clipped from V and 4 bases from J, the junction kept 11 bases outside the gene matches. In DNA, the CDR3 is TGCAGTGCTGCCCCCGGGGCTAGCGGATACAATGAGCAGTTCTTC. Residues: CSAAPGASGYNEQFF.

Concerning this clonotype: A read error may produce the germline difference seen at one junction end. This chain uses TRBV12-3 or TRBV12-4 with TRBJ2-3, with TRBD2 identical over 14 bases. The CDR3 has 14 residues. In DNA, the CDR3 is TGTGCGAGCAGGGGGACTAGCGGGAGATATACGCGGTATTTT. Protein sequence: CASRGTSGRYTRYF.

This clonotype was counted a few times. The rearrangement uses TRBV20-1 and TRBJ2-7; 8 bases align to TRBD2. J lost 2 bases, V lost 5 bases, and 8 bases had no gene match. Per the germline V gene, CDR1 is DFQATT and CDR2 is SNEGSKA (reference sequence). This CDR3 region has 14 residues. The CDR3 protein is CSAVPLAAAYEQYF. The CDR3 bases are TGCAGTGCTGTTCCACTAGCGGCCGCCTACGAGCAGTACTTC.

This clonotype occurred many times. V gene TRBV29-1 combines with J gene TRBJ2-7; D tentatively reads TRBD1 or TRBD2 (5 bases each). CDR3 length: 13 residues. Germline-derived CDR1 and CDR2 are SQVTM and ANQGSEA. Trimming pared 3 bases from V and 2 bases from J, leaving 11 bases between. The chain's CDR3 is CSVDGGDTYEQYF. The CDR3 DNA is TGCAGCGTTGATGGGGGAGATACCTACGAGCAGTACTTC.

Concerning this clonotype itself: Given a much more abundant clone one base away, this may be a read error. The genes are TRBV20-1 and TRBJ2-3, with 11 bases aligning to TRBD2. The CDR3 spans 17 residues. Germline V gene sequence: CDR1 DFQATT, CDR2 SNEGSKA (reference sequence). The CDR3 coding sequence is TGCTGTGCTGCATTAGCGGGAGGGCCTGTTGAGGCAGATACGCAGTATTTT. Translated: CCAALAGGPVEADTQYF.

V and J are TRBV4-2 and TRBJ2-1, with 7 bases fitting TRBD1. Germline V gene data show CDR1 as LGHNA and CDR2 as YNFKEQ. The CDR3 spans 16 residues. V was pared by 4 bases and J by 6 bases, with 12 bases of the junction left unmatched. CDR3 sequence: CASSPQGDKVFNEQFF. The CDR3 region has the DNA TGTGCCAGCAGCCCTCAGGGGGATAAGGTATTCAATGAGCAGTTCTTC.

This clonotype came up many times. The chain recombines TRBV2 with TRBJ2-2, with D possibly matching TRBD1 (6 bases). V gave up 11 bases and J gave up 7 bases, with 14 bases separating them. CDR3 length: 12 amino acids. CDR1 and CDR2 (germline): SNHLY, FYNNEI. CDR3 sequence reads: CARRQESGELFF. For the CDR3, the DNA is TGTGCCCGACGACAGGAGAGCGGGGAGCTGTTTTTT.

This clonotype was counted at least ten times. In nucleotides, the CDR3 is TGTGCCAGTTCGCGGGGCCTTAACTATGGCTACACCTTC. Translation gives CASSRGLNYGYTF. The chain is built from TRBV12-3 or TRBV12-4 and TRBJ1-2; possible D gene TRBD1, 5 bases. Between the trimmed V and J ends, which lost 9 bases and 1 base, there was a span of 12 bases. There are 13 residues in the CDR3.

Ten or more counts support this clonotype. This chain joins TRBV29-1 and TRBJ2-1; the D gene is possibly TRBD2 (6 bases). The CDR3 is made up of 15 amino acids. V was shortened by 4 bases and J by 2 bases, with 15 bases between the two germline ends. The germline V gene has CDR1 SQVTM and CDR2 ANQGSEA. The CDR3 region has the DNA TGCAGCGTTGGGGGTTCGGGACTCACCTACAATGAGCAGTTCTTC. It specifies CSVGGSGLTYNEQFF.

This clonotype was seen repeatedly, ten times or more. The gene calls are TRBV5-1 and TRBJ2-1; 14 bases align to TRBD2. The V and J ends lost 3 bases and 4 bases, in that order; junction bases with no gene match: 9. CDR1 is SGHRS and CDR2 is YFSETQ in the germline V gene. There are 18 residues in the CDR3. The CDR3 is CASSSLGTSGRGYNEQFF. The CDR3 coding sequence is TGCGCCAGCAGCTCCCTGGGGACTAGCGGGAGAGGTTACAATGAGCAGTTCTTC.

This rearrangement joins TRBV7-3 to TRBJ2-2, with 10 positions matching TRBD1. CDR1 and CDR2 (germline): SGHTA, FQGTGA. The V segment lost 5 bases and the J segment 8 bases; nucleotides outside the gene matches: 5. The CDR3 consists of 14 residues. Written as DNA, the CDR3 is TGTGCCAGCAGCCCTCGGGACAGGGGTGGGGAGCTGTTTTTT. Encoded protein: CASSPRDRGGELFF.

The chain links TRBV9 to TRBJ2-1; D is uncertain. Germline V CDR1 and CDR2: SGDLS, YYNGEE. Trimming took 5 bases from V and 7 from J, leaving 16 bases between them. The CDR3 sequence is 14 residues long. The DNA of the CDR3 is TGTGCCAGCAGGGACGACTGGCCCCAAAATGAGCAGTTCTTC. Its translation: CASRDDWPQNEQFF.

The J gene is TRBJ2-3, the V gene TRBV12-3 or TRBV12-4; D is possibly TRBD1 (5 bases). The CDR3 sequence is 14 residues long. Trimming stripped 1 base from V and 4 bases from J, with 9 bases between. CDR3 region: CASSLGQSADTQYF. CDR3 bases: TGTGCCAGCAGTTTAGGACAGAGCGCAGATACGCAGTATTTT.

This clonotype was found a few times. The chain links TRBV24-1 to TRBJ2-1, with TRBD1 matching 12 bases. Germline lookup yields CDR1 KGHDR and CDR2 SFDVKD. The CDR3 length is 17 residues. Trimming at V came to 11 bases and at J to 4 bases, leaving 14 bases not matched to a gene. DNA of the CDR3: TGTGCCAGTTCGGGGACAGGGGGCGATCGGGTGTACAATGAGCAGTTCTTC. Encoded protein: CASSGTGGDRVYNEQFF.

This clonotype was observed a few times. The chain has TRBV9 and TRBJ1-2; a possible D gene is TRBD1 (6 bases). The V and J ends lost 4 bases and 8 bases respectively, with 18 bases between them. CDR3 length equals 14 residues. The V gene's germline CDR1 is SGDLS and CDR2 YYNGEE. CDR3: CASSRTVSPRGYTF. The CDR3 DNA sequence: TGTGCCAGCAGCAGGACAGTCTCCCCTAGAGGCTACACCTTC.

This clonotype was seen a few times. The V and J genes are TRBV4-1 and TRBJ2-7; D call uncertain. Deletions cut 4 bases from V and 3 bases from J, with 16 bases between. Per germline, CDR1 MGHRA and CDR2 YSYEKL. The CDR3 covers 15 residues. CDR3 sequence: CASSRGRLINYEQYF. The CDR3 region has the DNA TGCGCCAGCAGCCGCGGCAGACTGATTAACTACGAGCAGTACTTC.